This T cell receptor (beta chain) was identified in a study of T-cell memory formation after mild COVID-19. This clonotype was counted only a few times. Its antigen is unknown. Study outcomes and limitations: Day 37-peaking second-wave clones had unconfirmed SARS-CoV-2 specificity. While clones contracting from day 15 to 85 were balanced between CD4 and CD8, later expanders leaned CD4+.

The germline V gene has CDR1 LGHNA and CDR2 YNFKEQ. This CDR3 region has 15 residues. V lost 1 base to trimming and J lost 0 bases, with 9 bases between them. TCRdb redid the calling of the 5' RACE reads with MiXCR, one entry per CDR3 protein. This table has about 250,000 distinct CDR3 sequences, over 15% appearing once. V usage is TRBV4-2 and J usage is TRBJ1-1, with D perhaps matching TRBD1 (6 bases). The receptor's source is an adult woman who had mild COVID-19 (a few samples of this study predate the infection). Cell type and time point are not known. Source material: PBMCs or a T cell subset sorted from them (not recorded which). The DNA for the CDR3 is TGTGCCAGCAGCCAAGGGGGACAACTGAACACTGAAGCTTTCTTT. It is translated as CASSQGGQLNTEAFF.